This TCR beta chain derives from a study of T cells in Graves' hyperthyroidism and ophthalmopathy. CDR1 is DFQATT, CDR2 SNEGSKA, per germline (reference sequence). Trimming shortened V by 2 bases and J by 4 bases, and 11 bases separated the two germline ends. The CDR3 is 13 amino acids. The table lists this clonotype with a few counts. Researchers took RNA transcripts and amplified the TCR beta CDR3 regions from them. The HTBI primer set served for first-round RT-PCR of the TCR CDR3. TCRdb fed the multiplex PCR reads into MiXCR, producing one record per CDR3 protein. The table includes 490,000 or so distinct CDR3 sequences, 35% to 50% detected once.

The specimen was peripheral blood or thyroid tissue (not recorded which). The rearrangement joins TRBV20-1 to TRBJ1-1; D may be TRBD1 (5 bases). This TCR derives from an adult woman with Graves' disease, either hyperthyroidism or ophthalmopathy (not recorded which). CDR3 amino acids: CSARQGSSTEAFF. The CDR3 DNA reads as TGCAGTGCTAGACAGGGAAGCAGCACTGAAGCTTTCTTT.